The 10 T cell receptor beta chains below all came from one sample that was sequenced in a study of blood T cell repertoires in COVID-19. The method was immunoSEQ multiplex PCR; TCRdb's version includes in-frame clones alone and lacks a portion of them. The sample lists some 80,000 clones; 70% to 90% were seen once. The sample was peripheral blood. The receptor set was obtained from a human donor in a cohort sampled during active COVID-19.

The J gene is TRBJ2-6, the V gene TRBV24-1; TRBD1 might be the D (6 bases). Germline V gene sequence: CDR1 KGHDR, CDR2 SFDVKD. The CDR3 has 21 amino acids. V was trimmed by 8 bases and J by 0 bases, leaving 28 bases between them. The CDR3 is CATISLGRPDSVSSGANVLTF. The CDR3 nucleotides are TGTGCCACCATTAGCCTAGGCCGGCCGGACAGCGTCTCCTCTGGGGCCAACGTCCTGACTTTC.

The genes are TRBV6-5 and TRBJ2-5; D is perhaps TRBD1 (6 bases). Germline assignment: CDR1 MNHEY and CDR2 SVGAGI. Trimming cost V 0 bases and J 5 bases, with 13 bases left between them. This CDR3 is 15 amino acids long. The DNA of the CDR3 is TGTGCCAGCAGTTACTCGCAGGGGACGGGGGAGACCCAGTACTTC. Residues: CASSYSQGTGETQYF.

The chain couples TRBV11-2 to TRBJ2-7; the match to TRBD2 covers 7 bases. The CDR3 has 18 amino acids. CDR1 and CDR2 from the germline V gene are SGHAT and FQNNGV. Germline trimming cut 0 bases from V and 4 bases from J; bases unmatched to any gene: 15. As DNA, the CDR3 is TGTGCCAGCAGCTTAGAAGCGCACCCGGGGGAGGGCCTATACGAGCAGTACTTC. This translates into CASSLEAHPGEGLYEQYF.

Here the CDR3 DNA reads TGCGCCAGCAGCCAAGTCGACAGGGGGGATGAGCCCCAGCATTTT. Residues: CASSQVDRGDEPQHF. This rearrangement joins TRBV4-1 to TRBJ1-5; the match to TRBD1 covers 9 bases. The V and J ends lost 1 base and 8 bases, in that order; junction bases with no gene match: 6. The germline V gene has CDR1 MGHRA and CDR2 YSYEKL. CDR3 length: 15 amino acids.

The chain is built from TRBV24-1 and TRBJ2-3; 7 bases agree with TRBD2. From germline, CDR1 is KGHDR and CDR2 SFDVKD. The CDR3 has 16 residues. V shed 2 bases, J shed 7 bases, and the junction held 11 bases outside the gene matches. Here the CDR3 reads CATSDSAGVGRNTQYF. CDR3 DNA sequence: TGTGCCACCAGTGATTCTGCGGGGGTCGGGCGGAATACGCAGTATTTT.

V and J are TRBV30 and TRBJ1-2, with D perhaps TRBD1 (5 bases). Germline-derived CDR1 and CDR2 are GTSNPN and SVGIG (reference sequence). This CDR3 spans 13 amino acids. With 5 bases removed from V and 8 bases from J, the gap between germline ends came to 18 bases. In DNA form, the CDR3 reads TGTGCCTGGGTTTTTACGGGACTAGGGGGCTACACCTTC. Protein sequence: CAWVFTGLGGYTF.

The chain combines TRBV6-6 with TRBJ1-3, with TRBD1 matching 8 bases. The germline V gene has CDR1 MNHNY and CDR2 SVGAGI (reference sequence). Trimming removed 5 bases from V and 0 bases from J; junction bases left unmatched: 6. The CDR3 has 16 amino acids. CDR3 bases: TGTGCCAGCAGTCGACAGGGGCGAAGCTCTGGAAACACCATATATTTT. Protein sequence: CASSRQGRSSGNTIYF.

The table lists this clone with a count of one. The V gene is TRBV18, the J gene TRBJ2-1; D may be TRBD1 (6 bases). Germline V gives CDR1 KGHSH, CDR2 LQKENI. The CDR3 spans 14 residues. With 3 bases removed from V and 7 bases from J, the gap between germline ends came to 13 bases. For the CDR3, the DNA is TGTGCCAGCTCACCTGGACAGAATCAGAATGAGCAGTTCTTC. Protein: CASSPGQNQNEQFF.

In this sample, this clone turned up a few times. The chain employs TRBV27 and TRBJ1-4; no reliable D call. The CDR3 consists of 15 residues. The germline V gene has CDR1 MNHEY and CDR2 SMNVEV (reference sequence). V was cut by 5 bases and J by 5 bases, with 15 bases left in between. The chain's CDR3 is CASSRWPQRNEKLFF. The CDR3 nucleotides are TGTGCCAGCAGTCGGTGGCCGCAGAGGAATGAAAAACTGTTTTTT.

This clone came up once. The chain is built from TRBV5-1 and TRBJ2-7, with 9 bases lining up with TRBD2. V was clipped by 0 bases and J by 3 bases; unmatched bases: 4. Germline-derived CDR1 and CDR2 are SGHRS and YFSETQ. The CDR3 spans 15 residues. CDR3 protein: CASSLGGGANYEQYF. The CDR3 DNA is TGCGCCAGCAGCTTGGGCGGGGGGGCAAACTACGAGCAGTACTTC.